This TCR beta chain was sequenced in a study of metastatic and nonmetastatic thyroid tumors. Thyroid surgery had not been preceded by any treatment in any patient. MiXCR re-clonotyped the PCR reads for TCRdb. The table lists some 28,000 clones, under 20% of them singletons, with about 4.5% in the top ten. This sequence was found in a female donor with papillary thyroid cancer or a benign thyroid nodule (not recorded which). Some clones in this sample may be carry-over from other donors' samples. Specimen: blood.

The CDR3 DNA follows: TGTGCCAGCAGCAAGATCCGGGGAGCTCAAGCTTTCTTT. Translated: CASSKIRGAQAFF. The V and J genes are TRBV12-3 or TRBV12-4 and TRBJ1-1; D is unclear. Between the trimmed V and J ends, which lost 6 bases and 9 bases, there was a span of 17 bases. The CDR3 has 13 amino acids.